This T cell receptor beta chain came from a study of T-cell memory formation after mild COVID-19. For the study at large: For the most part, TCR clusters were specific to one donor.

Germline V gene lookup returns CDR1 SNHLY and CDR2 FYNNEI. This CDR3 region has 12 residues. The ends were cut back, 8 bases at V and 5 bases at J, with 12 bases in the middle. This clonotype was counted many times. Its antigen is unidentified. Amplification by 5'RACE using constant-segment primers produced TCR alpha and TCR beta cDNA libraries that carried sample barcodes and UMIs. TCRdb fed the 5' RACE reads into MiXCR, producing one record per CDR3 protein. In the table there are about 190,000 distinct CDR3 sequences, roughly 10% of which are singletons. The study's findings and limits: CD8+ contracting clones occupied EMRA, while CD4+ ones occupied mainly CM and EM. Contracting clones from day 15 to 85 had balanced CD4/CD8; later expanders favoured CD4+.

This sequence was found in a man aged 18 to 35 who had mild COVID-19 (a few samples of this study predate the infection). Cell type and time point are not known. The material sequenced was PBMCs or a T cell subset sorted from them (not recorded which). This chain uses TRBV2 with TRBJ1-1; D gene ambiguous. The CDR3 reads CASRRGRTEAFF. CDR3 nucleotide sequence: TGTGCCAGCCGTCGGGGAAGGACTGAAGCTTTCTTT. The full variable domain, with the rest looked up from reference TRBV2 and TRBJ1-1, is EPEVTQTPSHQVTQMGQEVILRCVPISNHLYFYWYRQILGQKVEFLVSFYNNEISEKSEIFDDQFSVERPDGSNFTLKIRSTKLEDSAMYFCASRRGRTEAFFGQGTRLTVV.